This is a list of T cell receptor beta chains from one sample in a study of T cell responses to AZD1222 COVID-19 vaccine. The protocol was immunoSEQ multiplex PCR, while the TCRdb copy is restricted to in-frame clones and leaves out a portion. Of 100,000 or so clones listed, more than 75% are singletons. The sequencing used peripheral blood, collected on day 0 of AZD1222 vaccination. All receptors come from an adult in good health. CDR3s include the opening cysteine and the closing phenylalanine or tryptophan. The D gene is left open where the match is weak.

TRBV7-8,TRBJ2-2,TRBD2,CASSLTSGRATNTGELFF,TGTGCCAGCAGCTTGACTAGCGGGAGGGCCACGAACACCGGGGAGCTGTTTTTT
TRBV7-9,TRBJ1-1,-,CASSLLGGYTEAFF,TGTGCCAGCAGCTTACTCGGGGGTTACACTGAAGCTTTCTTT
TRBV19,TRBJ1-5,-,CASTELGVSQPQHF,TGTGCCAGTACCGAGTTGGGGGTAAGTCAGCCCCAGCATTTT
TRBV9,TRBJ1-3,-,CASSALGGDSGNTIYF,TGTGCCAGCAGCGCCCTCGGGGGGGACTCTGGAAACACCATATATTTT
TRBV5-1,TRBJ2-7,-,CASSLAQGEQYF,TGCGCCAGCAGCTTGGCCCAGGGAGAGCAGTACTTC
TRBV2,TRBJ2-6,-,CARTASGANVLTF,TGTGCCAGAACAGCCTCTGGGGCCAACGTCCTGACTTTC
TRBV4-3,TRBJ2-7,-,CASSRNQGGYEQYF,TGCGCCAGCAGCCGGAATCAGGGCGGCTACGAGCAGTACTTC
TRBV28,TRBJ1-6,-,CASRPSRQGNSPLHF,TGTGCCAGCAGGCCATCGAGGCAGGGTAATTCACCCCTCCACTTT
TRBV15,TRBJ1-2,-,CATSRGGANYGYTF,TGTGCCACCAGCAGGGGCGGGGCTAACTATGGCTACACCTTC
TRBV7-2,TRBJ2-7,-,CASSLKGDVYEQYF,TGTGCCAGCAGCTTAAAGGGGGACGTTTACGAGCAGTACTTC